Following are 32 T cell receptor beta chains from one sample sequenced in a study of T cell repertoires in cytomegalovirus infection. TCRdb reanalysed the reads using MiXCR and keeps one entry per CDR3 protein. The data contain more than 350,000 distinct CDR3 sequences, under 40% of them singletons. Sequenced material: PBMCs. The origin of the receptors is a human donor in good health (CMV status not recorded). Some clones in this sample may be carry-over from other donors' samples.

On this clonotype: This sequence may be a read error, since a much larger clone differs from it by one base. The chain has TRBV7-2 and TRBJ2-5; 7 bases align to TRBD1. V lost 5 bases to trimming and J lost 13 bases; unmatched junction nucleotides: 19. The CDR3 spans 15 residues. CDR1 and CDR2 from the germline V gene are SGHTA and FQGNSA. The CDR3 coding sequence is TGTGCCAGCAGCCGAGGGGGCCAAGGGCTCTTGGTCCGGTACTTC. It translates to CASSRGGQGLLVRYF. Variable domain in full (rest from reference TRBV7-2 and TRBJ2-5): GAGVSQSPSNKVTEKGKDVELRCDPISGHTALYWYRQSLGQGLEFLIYFQGNSAPDKSGLPSDRFSAERTGGSVSTLTIQRTQQEDSAVYLCASSRGGQGLLVRYFGPGTRLLVL.

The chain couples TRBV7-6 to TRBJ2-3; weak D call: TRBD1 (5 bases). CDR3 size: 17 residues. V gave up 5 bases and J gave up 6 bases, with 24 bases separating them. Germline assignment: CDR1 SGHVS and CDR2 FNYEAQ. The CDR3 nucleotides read TGTGCCAGCAGCCCAATGGGGCAGGGCATAAAGACTGATACGCAGTATTTT. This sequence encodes CASSPMGQGIKTDTQYF.

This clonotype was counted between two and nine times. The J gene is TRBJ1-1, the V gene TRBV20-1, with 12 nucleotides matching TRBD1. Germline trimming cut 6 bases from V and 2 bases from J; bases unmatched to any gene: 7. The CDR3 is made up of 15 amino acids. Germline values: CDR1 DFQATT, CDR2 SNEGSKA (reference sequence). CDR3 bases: TGCAGTGCGCAAGGAGGGACAGGGGGCAACACTGAAGCTTTCTTT. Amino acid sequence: CSAQGGTGGNTEAFF.

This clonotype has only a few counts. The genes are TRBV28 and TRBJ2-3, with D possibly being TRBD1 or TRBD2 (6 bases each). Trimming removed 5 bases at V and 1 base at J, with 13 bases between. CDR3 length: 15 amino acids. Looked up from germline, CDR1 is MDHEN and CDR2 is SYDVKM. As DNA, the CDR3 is TGTGCCAGCAGTAAGGGGGGTCTACGCACAGATACGCAGTATTTT. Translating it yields CASSKGGLRTDTQYF.

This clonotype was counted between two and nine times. The CDR3 reads CASNSAGAYQETQYF. CDR3 DNA sequence: TGTGCCAGCAATTCAGCGGGGGCCTACCAAGAGACCCAGTACTTC. This chain joins TRBV12-3 or TRBV12-4 and TRBJ2-5; 8 bases fit TRBD2. V shed 7 bases and J 0 bases; nucleotides not matched to a gene: 7. There are 15 residues in the CDR3.

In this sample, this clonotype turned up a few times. The CDR3 protein is CASRKIGITGELFF. The CDR3 DNA follows: TGTGCCAGCAGAAAAATAGGGATCACCGGGGAGCTGTTTTTT. This chain joins TRBV7-9 and TRBJ2-2; no reliable D call. The ends were cut back, 6 bases at V and 4 bases at J, with 12 bases in the middle. Germline V lookup: CDR1 SEHNR, CDR2 FQNEAQ (reference sequence). This CDR3 region has 14 residues.

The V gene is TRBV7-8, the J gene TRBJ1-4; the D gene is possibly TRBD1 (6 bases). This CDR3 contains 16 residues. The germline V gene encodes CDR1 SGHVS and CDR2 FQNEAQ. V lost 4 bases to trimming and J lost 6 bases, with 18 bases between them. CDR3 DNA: TGTGCCAGCAGCTCCCGGGGCCAGGGGTTAGATGAAAAACTGTTTTTT. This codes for CASSSRGQGLDEKLFF.

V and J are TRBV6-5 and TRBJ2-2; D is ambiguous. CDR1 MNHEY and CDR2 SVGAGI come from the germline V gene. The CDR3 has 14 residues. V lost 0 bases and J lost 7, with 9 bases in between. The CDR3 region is CASSYSLGGGELFF. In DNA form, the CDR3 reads TGTGCCAGCAGTTACTCATTGGGTGGCGGGGAGCTGTTTTTT.

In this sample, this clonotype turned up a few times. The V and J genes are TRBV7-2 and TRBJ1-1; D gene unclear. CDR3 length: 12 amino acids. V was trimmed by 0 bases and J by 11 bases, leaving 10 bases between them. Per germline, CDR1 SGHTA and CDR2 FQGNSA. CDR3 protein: CASSLARGSAFF. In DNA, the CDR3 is TGTGCCAGCAGCTTAGCGCGAGGGTCTGCTTTCTTT.

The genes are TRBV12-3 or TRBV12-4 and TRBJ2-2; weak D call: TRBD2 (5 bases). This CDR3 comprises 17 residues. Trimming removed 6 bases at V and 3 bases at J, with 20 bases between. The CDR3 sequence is CASSVPRGLAYTGELFF. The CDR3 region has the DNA TGTGCCAGCAGCGTACCGAGAGGGCTAGCCTACACCGGGGAGCTGTTTTTT.

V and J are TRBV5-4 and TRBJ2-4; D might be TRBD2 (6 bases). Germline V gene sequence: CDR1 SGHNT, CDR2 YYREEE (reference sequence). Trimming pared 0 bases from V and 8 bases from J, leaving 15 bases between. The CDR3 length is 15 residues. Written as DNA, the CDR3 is TGTGCCAGCAGCTTGGAGACGGGGGTTAGGGACATTCAGTACTTC. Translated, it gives CASSLETGVRDIQYF. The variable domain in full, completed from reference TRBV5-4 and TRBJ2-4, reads ETGVTQSPTHLIKTRGQQVTLRCSSQSGHNTVSWYQQALGQGPQFIFQYYREEENGRGNFPPRFSGLQFPNYSSELNVNALELDDSALYLCASSLETGVRDIQYFGAGTRLSVL.

CDR3 sequence (DNA): TGTGGCGGCGGGGACACAGATACGCAGTATTTT. This encodes CGGGDTDTQYF. This chain connects TRBV7-4 to TRBJ2-3; weak D call: TRBD2 (6 bases). The CDR3 runs to 11 residues. In germline, CDR1 is SGHVT, CDR2 SQSDAQ.

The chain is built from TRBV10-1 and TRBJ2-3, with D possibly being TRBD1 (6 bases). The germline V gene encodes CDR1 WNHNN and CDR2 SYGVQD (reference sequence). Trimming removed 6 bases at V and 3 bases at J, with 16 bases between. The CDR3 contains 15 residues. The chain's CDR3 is CASSNREPKTDTQYF. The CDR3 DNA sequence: TGCGCCAGCAGCAACAGGGAGCCCAAAACAGATACGCAGTATTTT.

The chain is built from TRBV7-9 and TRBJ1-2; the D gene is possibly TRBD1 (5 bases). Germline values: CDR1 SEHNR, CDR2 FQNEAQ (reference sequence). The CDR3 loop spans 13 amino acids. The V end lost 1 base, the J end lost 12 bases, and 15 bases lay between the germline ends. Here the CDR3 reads CASSLDGSGPHTF. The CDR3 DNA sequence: TGTGCCAGCAGCTTAGACGGATCGGGGCCCCACACCTTC. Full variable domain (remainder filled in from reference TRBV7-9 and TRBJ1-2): DTGVSQNPRHKITKRGQNVTFRCDPISEHNRLYWYRQTLGQGPEFLTYFQNEAQLEKSRLLSDRFSAERPKGSFSTLEIQRTEQGDSAMYLCASSLDGSGPHTFGSGTRLTVV.

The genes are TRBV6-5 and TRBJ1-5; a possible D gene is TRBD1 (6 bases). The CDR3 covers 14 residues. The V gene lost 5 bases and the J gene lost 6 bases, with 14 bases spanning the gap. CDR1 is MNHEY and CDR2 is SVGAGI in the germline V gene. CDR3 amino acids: CASSIDRKGQPQHF. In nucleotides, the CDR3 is TGTGCCAGCAGTATAGACAGGAAAGGTCAGCCCCAGCATTTT.

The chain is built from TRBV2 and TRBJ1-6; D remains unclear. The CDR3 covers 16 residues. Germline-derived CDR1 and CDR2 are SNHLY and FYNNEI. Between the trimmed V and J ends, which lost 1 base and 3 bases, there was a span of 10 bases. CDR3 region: CASSEGRLGYNSPLHF. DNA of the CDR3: TGTGCCAGCAGTGAAGGAAGGTTGGGCTATAATTCACCCCTCCACTTT.

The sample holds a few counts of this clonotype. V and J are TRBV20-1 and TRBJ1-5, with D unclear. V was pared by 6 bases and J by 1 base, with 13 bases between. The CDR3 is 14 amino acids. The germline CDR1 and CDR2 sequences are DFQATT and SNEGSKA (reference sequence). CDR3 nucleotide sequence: TGCAGTGCCACACCGGTGGCGAGCAATCAGCCCCAGCATTTT. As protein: CSATPVASNQPQHF.

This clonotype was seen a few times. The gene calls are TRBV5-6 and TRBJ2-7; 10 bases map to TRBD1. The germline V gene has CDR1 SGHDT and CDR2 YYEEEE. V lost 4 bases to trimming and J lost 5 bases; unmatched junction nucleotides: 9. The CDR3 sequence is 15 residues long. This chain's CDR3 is CASSRNRDRGHEQYF. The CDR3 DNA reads TGTGCCAGCAGCCGGAACCGGGACAGGGGCCACGAGCAGTACTTC.

Here the CDR3 DNA reads TGTGCCAGCACGGGGGGCGACACAGATACGCAGTATTTT. Its protein is CASTGGDTDTQYF. The rearrangement uses TRBV6-1 and TRBJ2-3; D is perhaps TRBD2 (7 bases). V was shortened by 7 bases and J by 2 bases, with 10 bases between the two germline ends. The CDR3 contains 13 residues. The germline CDR1 and CDR2 sequences are MNHNS and SASEGT.

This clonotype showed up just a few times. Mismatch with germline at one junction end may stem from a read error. The CDR3 region is CASTRGGLETFF. The CDR3 DNA sequence: TGTGCCAGTACCCGCGGCGGTCTTGAAACTTTCTTT. J is TRBJ1-1 and V is TRBV19; no reliable D call. CDR1 and CDR2 (germline): LNHDA, SQIVND (reference sequence). This CDR3 is built from 12 residues.

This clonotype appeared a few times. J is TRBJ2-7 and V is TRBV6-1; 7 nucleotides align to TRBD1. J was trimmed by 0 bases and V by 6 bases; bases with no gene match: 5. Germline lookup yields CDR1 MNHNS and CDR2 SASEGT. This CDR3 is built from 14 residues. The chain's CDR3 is CASRSGQSSYEQYF. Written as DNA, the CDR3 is TGTGCCAGCAGGTCGGGACAGAGCTCCTACGAGCAGTACTTC.

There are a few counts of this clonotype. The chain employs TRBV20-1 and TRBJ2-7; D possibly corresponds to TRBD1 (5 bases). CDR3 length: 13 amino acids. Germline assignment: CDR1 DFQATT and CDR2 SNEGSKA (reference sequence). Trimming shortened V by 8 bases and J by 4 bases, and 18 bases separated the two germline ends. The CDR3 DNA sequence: TGCAGTCCCCTCAGGGCCTACCCTTACGAGCAGTACTTC. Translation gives CSPLRAYPYEQYF.

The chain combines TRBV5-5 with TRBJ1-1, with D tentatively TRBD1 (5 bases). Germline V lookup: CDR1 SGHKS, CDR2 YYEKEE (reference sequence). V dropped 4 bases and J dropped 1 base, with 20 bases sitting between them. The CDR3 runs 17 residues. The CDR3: CASSERDLTQRNTEAFF. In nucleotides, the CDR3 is TGTGCCAGCAGCGAGCGGGACTTAACCCAGAGGAACACTGAAGCTTTCTTT.

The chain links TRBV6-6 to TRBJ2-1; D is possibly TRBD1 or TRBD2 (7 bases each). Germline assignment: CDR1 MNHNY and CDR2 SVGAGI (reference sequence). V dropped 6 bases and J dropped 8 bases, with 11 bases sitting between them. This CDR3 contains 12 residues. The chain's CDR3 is CASSPGGDEQFF. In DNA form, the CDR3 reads TGTGCCAGCAGCCCAGGGGGGGATGAGCAGTTCTTC.

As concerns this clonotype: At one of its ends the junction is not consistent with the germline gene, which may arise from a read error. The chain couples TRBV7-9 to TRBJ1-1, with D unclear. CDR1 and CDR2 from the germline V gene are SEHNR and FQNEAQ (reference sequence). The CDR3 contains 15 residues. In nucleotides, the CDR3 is TGTGCCAGCGTCCCACCTTCCACATGTTACACGGAAGCGTTCTTT. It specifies CASVPPSTCYTEAFF.

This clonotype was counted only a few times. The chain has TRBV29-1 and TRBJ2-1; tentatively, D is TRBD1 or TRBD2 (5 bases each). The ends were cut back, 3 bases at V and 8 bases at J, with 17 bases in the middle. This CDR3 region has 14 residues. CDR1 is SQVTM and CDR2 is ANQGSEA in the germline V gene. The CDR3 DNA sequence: TGCAGCGTTGAGGCTAGCCCCCAGGGCCATGAGCAGTTCTTC. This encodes CSVEASPQGHEQFF.

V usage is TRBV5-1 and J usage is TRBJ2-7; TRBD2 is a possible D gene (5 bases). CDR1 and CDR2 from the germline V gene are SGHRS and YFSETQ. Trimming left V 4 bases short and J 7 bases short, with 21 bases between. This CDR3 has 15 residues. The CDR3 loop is CASSDTGKKREEQYF. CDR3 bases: TGCGCCAGCAGCGACACGGGGAAGAAAAGGGAGGAGCAGTACTTC.

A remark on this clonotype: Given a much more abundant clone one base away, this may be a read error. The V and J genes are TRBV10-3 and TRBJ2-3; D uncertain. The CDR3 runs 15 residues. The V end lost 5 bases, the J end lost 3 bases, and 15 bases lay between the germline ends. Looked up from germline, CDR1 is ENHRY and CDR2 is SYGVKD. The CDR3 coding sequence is TGTGCCATCAGTAAACTCATAGGTGCTACAGATACGCAGTATTTT. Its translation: CAISKLIGATDTQYF.

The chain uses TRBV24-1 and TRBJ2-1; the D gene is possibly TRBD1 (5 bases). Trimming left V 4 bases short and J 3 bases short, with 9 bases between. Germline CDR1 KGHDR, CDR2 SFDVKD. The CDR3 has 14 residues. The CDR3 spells CATSEHRNYNEQFF. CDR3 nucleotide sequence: TGTGCCACCAGTGAGCACAGGAACTACAATGAGCAGTTCTTC.

The CDR3 reads CATSRTSGSQETQYF. The CDR3 DNA follows: TGTGCCACCAGTAGGACTAGCGGGAGCCAAGAGACCCAGTACTTC. This chain uses TRBV24-1 with TRBJ2-5; 13 positions match TRBD2. This CDR3 spans 15 amino acids. The trim removed 6 bases at V and 1 base at J, leaving 1 base unmatched. Germline values: CDR1 KGHDR, CDR2 SFDVKD.

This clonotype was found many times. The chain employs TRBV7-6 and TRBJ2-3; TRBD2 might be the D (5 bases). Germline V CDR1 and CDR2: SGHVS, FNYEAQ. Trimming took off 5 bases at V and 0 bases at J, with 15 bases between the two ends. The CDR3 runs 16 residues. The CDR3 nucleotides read TGTGCCAGCAGCCCCCGTGGTAGCGAGAGCACAGATACGCAGTATTTT. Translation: CASSPRGSESTDTQYF.

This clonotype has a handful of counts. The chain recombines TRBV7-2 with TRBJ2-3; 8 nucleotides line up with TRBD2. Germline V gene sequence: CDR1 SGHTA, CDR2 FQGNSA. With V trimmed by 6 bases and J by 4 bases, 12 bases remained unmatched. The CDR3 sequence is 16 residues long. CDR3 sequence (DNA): TGTGCCAGCAGGGAGACCCGGGGGGGCTCCCCAGATACGCAGTATTTT. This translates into CASRETRGGSPDTQYF.